A single sample is the source of the 19 T cell receptor beta chains below, sequenced in a study of response to subunit inactivated influenza vaccine. TCRdb reanalysed the RT-PCR reads using MiXCR and keeps one entry per CDR3 protein. The table lists some 520,000 distinct CDR3 sequences, about 15% of them singletons. The material sequenced was CD4+ T cells sorted from PBMCs, taken around 25 months after vaccination. All receptors come from a man aged 45 to 70 who received an inactivated influenza vaccine.

The V gene is TRBV12-3 or TRBV12-4, the J gene TRBJ2-3, with 9 bases identical to TRBD2. The length of the CDR3 is 13 residues. CDR3 residues: CATASGDTDTQYF. In DNA, the CDR3 is TGTGCTACGGCTAGCGGGGACACAGATACGCAGTATTTT.

This clonotype was picked up many times. The chain is built from TRBV24-1 and TRBJ2-1, with D perhaps matching TRBD2 (6 bases). V lost 7 bases, J lost 1 base, and 10 bases lay in between. Germline V gene lookup returns CDR1 KGHDR and CDR2 SFDVKD. This CDR3 region has 14 residues. CDR3 nucleotides: TGTGCCACCAGGGCAGGGACTTCCTACAATGAGCAGTTCTTC. Its translation: CATRAGTSYNEQFF.

The V gene is TRBV20-1, the J gene TRBJ2-1, with TRBD2 matching over 11 bases. J was trimmed by 5 bases and V by 4 bases; bases with no gene match: 10. Per the germline V gene, CDR1 is DFQATT and CDR2 is SNEGSKA (reference sequence). This CDR3 comprises 16 residues. CDR3 sequence (DNA): TGCAGTGCTACAAAGGGGGGGACTAGCGGAGACAATGAGCAGTTCTTC. Translation gives CSATKGGTSGDNEQFF.

There are a few counts of this clonotype. V gene TRBV12-3 or TRBV12-4 combines with J gene TRBJ2-3; no clear D. V was pared by 3 bases and J by 3 bases, with 10 bases between. The CDR3 spans 14 residues. Here the CDR3 DNA reads TGTGCCAGCAGTTTTTTGACCGGAACAGATACGCAGTATTTT. This translates into CASSFLTGTDTQYF.

This clonotype showed up just a few times. DNA of the CDR3: TGCAGTGCTTCCGGGACTCGAGTCTCCTACGAGCAGTACTTC. Protein sequence: CSASGTRVSYEQYF. The V gene is TRBV20-1, the J gene TRBJ2-7; weak D call: TRBD2 (6 bases). Germline CDR1 DFQATT, CDR2 SNEGSKA (reference sequence). With 5 bases removed from V and 0 bases from J, the gap between germline ends came to 14 bases. There are 14 residues in the CDR3.

The V call is TRBV28, the J call TRBJ2-5; no clear D. V gave up 5 bases and J gave up 2 bases, with 9 bases separating them. This CDR3 is built from 13 residues. The germline gives CDR1 MDHEN, CDR2 SYDVKM. This CDR3 is CASSRRFQETQYF. DNA for the CDR3: TGTGCCAGCAGTCGTAGGTTTCAAGAGACCCAGTACTTC. The entire variable domain, with the rest obtained from reference TRBV28 and TRBJ2-5, is as follows: DVKVTQSSRYLVKRTGEKVFLECVQDMDHENMFWYRQDPGLGLRLIYFSYDVKMKEKGDIPEGYSVSREKKERFSLILESASTNQTSMYLCASSRRFQETQYFGPGTRLLVL.

V and J are TRBV10-3 and TRBJ2-7, with 11 bases that match TRBD2. The CDR3 is made up of 14 amino acids. V trimming: 6 bases; J trimming: 5 bases; junction bases outside the gene matches: 6. CDR1 ENHRY and CDR2 SYGVKD come from the germline V gene. CDR3 sequence reads: CAIRDWGLADEQYF. CDR3 DNA sequence: TGTGCCATCAGGGACTGGGGACTAGCGGACGAGCAGTACTTC.

This clonotype was counted only a few times. The V gene is TRBV6-1, the J gene TRBJ1-3; D uncertain. This CDR3 spans 16 amino acids. CDR1 and CDR2 from the germline V gene are MNHNS and SASEGT. V lost 0 bases and J 0 bases, leaving 9 bases between the germline ends. The CDR3 DNA reads TGTGCCAGCAGTGAAGCATTCGGACCCTCTGGAAACACCATATATTTT. Translated: CASSEAFGPSGNTIYF.

V gene TRBV6-2 or TRBV6-3 combines with J gene TRBJ2-3; unclear D gene. This CDR3 comprises 17 residues. CDR1 and CDR2 (germline): MNHEY, SVGEGT. Trimming took 0 bases from V and 1 from J, leaving 14 bases between them. CDR3 coding DNA: TGTGCCAGCAGTTACTCGGGTTATTCGGCCGGCACAGATACGCAGTATTTT. Translating it yields CASSYSGYSAGTDTQYF.

In regard to this clonotype: One end of the junction is discordant with germline, which a read error may explain. This sequence joins TRBV24-1 and TRBJ2-2, with D uncertain. The CDR3 has 17 residues. CDR1 is KGHDR and CDR2 is SFDVKD in the germline V gene. The CDR3 DNA follows: TGTGACACCAGTGATTTGCATGTCAAGGCGACCGGTGGGGAGCTGTTTTTT. Amino acids: CDTSDLHVKATGGELFF.

There are a few counts of this clonotype. The CDR3 DNA reads TGTGCCAGCAGGCCGCCGGGCAGCTCCTACGAGCAGTACTTC. Translating gives CASRPPGSSYEQYF. The V gene is TRBV28, the J gene TRBJ2-7; D gene ambiguous. CDR1 and CDR2 (germline): MDHEN, SYDVKM. The CDR3 runs 14 residues. V lost 6 bases to trimming and J lost 0 bases, with 12 bases between them.

This clonotype has a handful of counts. This chain uses TRBV7-2 with TRBJ2-3; a weak D match, TRBD1 (5 bases). This CDR3 has 12 residues. Germline V lookup: CDR1 SGHTA, CDR2 FQGNSA. The V and J ends lost 5 bases and 5 bases respectively, with 8 bases between them. The CDR3 DNA reads TGTGCCAGCAGCCCAGGGATAGATACGCAGTATTTT. Translated: CASSPGIDTQYF.

The chain recombines TRBV28 with TRBJ2-3; 11 positions match TRBD2. Looked up from germline, CDR1 is MDHEN and CDR2 is SYDVKM. Losses at the gene ends were 6 bases for V and 0 bases for J; bases not matched to a gene: 8. The CDR3 length is 17 residues. CDR3: CASSQIAGGRSTDTQYF. CDR3 DNA sequence: TGTGCCAGCAGCCAAATAGCGGGAGGGCGGAGCACAGATACGCAGTATTTT.

The chain recombines TRBV20-1 with TRBJ1-5, with TRBD1 matching over 7 bases. This CDR3 spans 14 amino acids. V shed 0 bases and J 4 bases; nucleotides not matched to a gene: 3. Germline assignment: CDR1 DFQATT and CDR2 SNEGSKA (reference sequence). The CDR3 nucleotides are TGCAGTGCTAGAGATACCAGGGGGAATCAGCCCCAGCATTTT. It specifies CSARDTRGNQPQHF.

This clonotype showed up just a few times. The chain recombines TRBV4-3 with TRBJ1-2; D gene uncertain. V lost 0 bases, J lost 4 bases, and 12 bases lay in between. The germline V gene encodes CDR1 LGHNA and CDR2 YSLEER. This CDR3 has 15 amino acids. The CDR3 region is CASSQDLTAPYGYTF. CDR3 nucleotides: TGCGCCAGCAGCCAAGATCTAACGGCCCCCTATGGCTACACCTTC.

The V gene is TRBV7-9, the J gene TRBJ1-1; possible D gene TRBD1, 6 bases. CDR3 length equals 15 residues. Deletions cut 1 base from V and 1 base from J, with 10 bases between. Germline V gene sequence: CDR1 SEHNR, CDR2 FQNEAQ (reference sequence). CDR3 sequence: CASSLEGTRNTEAFF. In nucleotides, the CDR3 is TGTGCCAGCAGCTTAGAAGGGACAAGGAACACTGAAGCTTTCTTT. The full variable domain, in which reference TRBV7-9 and TRBJ1-1 provide the parts outside the CDR3, is DTGVSQNPRHKITKRGQNVTFRCDPISEHNRLYWYRQTLGQGPEFLTYFQNEAQLEKSRLLSDRFSAERPKGSFSTLEIQRTEQGDSAMYLCASSLEGTRNTEAFFGQGTRLTVV.

The chain couples TRBV6-1 to TRBJ1-1; weak D call: TRBD1 (5 bases). CDR1 MNHNS and CDR2 SASEGT come from the germline V gene. The CDR3 has 12 residues. V lost 8 bases to trimming and J lost 3 bases, with 10 bases between them. CDR3 DNA: TGTGCCAGCCAGGGTTGGGACACTGAAGCTTTCTTT. Its protein product is CASQGWDTEAFF.

In its sample, this clonotype was seen once. The chain combines TRBV12-3 or TRBV12-4 with TRBJ1-5; 7 positions match TRBD1. This CDR3 comprises 13 residues. Germline trimming cut 7 bases from V and 9 bases from J; bases unmatched to any gene: 9. The CDR3 sequence is CASTKQGNGPQHF. In nucleotides, the CDR3 is TGTGCCAGCACCAAACAGGGGAACGGGCCCCAGCATTTT.

J is TRBJ2-6 and V is TRBV14, with D possibly being TRBD1 (6 bases). CDR3 length: 19 residues. Trimming cost V 0 bases and J 0 bases, with 15 bases left between them. From germline, CDR1 is SGHDN and CDR2 FVKESK. DNA for the CDR3: TGTGCCAGCAGCCAAGAGAGGACAGAGCTGCTCTCTGGGGCCAACGTCCTGACTTTC. Amino acids: CASSQERTELLSGANVLTF.